A selection of T cell receptor beta chains follows, all from one sample in a study of post-analysis software for immune sequencing data. TCRdb re-analysed the PCR reads in MiXCR, keeping a single row per CDR3 protein. The sample has about 460,000 distinct CDR3 sequences, 45% seen once. Sequences were obtained from blood. The origin of the receptors is a girl aged 10 to 17 with multiple sclerosis. Each CDR3 is given with its conserved first and last residue. A D gene is named only where the DNA matches it firmly. Clone size is stated in some rows and not others, as once, few, many or a class when expanded.

J gene: TRBJ2-7; clone size: .; D gene: TRBD2; V gene: TRBV29-1; CDR3 length: 14; CDR3 protein: CSVVWLAGNYEQYF; CDR3 DNA: TGCAGCGTTGTATGGCTAGCGGGAAACTACGAGCAGTACTTC
J gene: TRBJ2-1; clone size: few; D gene: .; V gene: TRBV20-1; CDR3 length: 12; CDR3 protein: CSASVSGNEQFF; CDR3 DNA: TGCAGTGCTTCCGTCTCTGGGAATGAGCAGTTCTTC
J gene: TRBJ1-1; clone size: .; D gene: .; V gene: TRBV7-9; CDR3 length: 15; CDR3 protein: CASSLGVLLGTEAFF; CDR3 DNA: TGTGCCAGCAGCTTGGGGGTCTTATTGGGCACTGAAGCTTTCTTT
J gene: TRBJ1-2; clone size: few; D gene: .; V gene: TRBV7-9; CDR3 length: 18; CDR3 protein: CASSLPFDRSFSPYGYTF; CDR3 DNA: TGTGCCAGCAGCTTACCCTTTGACAGGTCTTTCTCTCCCTATGGCTACACCTTC
J gene: TRBJ2-1; clone size: .; D gene: .; V gene: TRBV15; CDR3 length: 14; CDR3 protein: CATSRRTEYNEWFF; CDR3 DNA: TGTGCCACCAGCAGGAGGACAGAATACAATGAGTGGTTCTTC
J gene: TRBJ2-7; clone size: few; D gene: TRBD2; V gene: TRBV4-3; CDR3 length: 15; CDR3 protein: CASSQLAGGDYEQYF; CDR3 DNA: TGCGCCAGCAGCCAGTTAGCGGGAGGTGACTACGAGCAGTACTTC
J gene: TRBJ2-7; clone size: .; D gene: TRBD1; V gene: TRBV5-6; CDR3 length: 17; CDR3 protein: CASSYYLGTGGPAEQYF; CDR3 DNA: TGTGCCAGCAGCTACTACCTCGGGACAGGGGGTCCTGCCGAGCAGTACTTC
J gene: TRBJ1-2; clone size: few; D gene: .; V gene: TRBV7-8; CDR3 length: 14; CDR3 protein: CASSFGREAYGYTF; CDR3 DNA: TGTGCCAGCAGCTTCGGACGGGAGGCTTATGGCTACACCTTC
J gene: TRBJ2-7; clone size: .; D gene: TRBD2; V gene: TRBV7-2; CDR3 length: 17; CDR3 protein: CASSHGTSGRIGYEQYF; CDR3 DNA: TGTGCCAGCAGCCACGGGACTAGCGGGAGGATTGGCTACGAGCAGTACTTC
J gene: TRBJ1-2; clone size: few; D gene: .; V gene: TRBV7-3; CDR3 length: 13; CDR3 protein: CASSLSEGYGYTF; CDR3 DNA: TGTGCCAGCAGCTTAAGCGAGGGCTATGGCTACACCTTC